Included here is one T cell receptor (beta chain) sequence, with context. The clone's antigen remains unknown. The input lacks base qualities; no much larger clone sits a single base away. Synthesis of TCR cDNA relied on 5'RACE template switching, a step that introduced a universal primer site along with unique molecular identifiers. cDNA synthesis was primed from both the TCR alpha and TCR beta constant segments. Two PCR steps were used to amplify libraries, with sample barcodes and sequencing adapters being added in the second step. Sequencing of libraries was performed on Illumina HiSeq 2500 (2x100 bp) or NovaSeq (2x150 bp). Per the authors' processing: MIGEC handled demultiplexing of reads and collapsing into UMI consensus sequences, while MiXCR performed V(D)J alignment. Vaccine-responding clonotypes were identified with edgeR using replicate PBMC samples, with FDR below 0.01 and a log2 fold change above 5 up to day 15 being required. Bulk clonotypes were assigned CD4 or CD8 identity according to which sequenced CD4 or CD8 repertoire held them at higher abundance. TCRdb passed the public sequencing reads through fastp at Q25 and MiXCR, retaining productive beta sequences. Every distinct CDR3 protein forms one entry, paired with its most common genes and DNA. Here the V and J calls rest on TCRdb's processing, not on the authors' analysis. The sample table shows hundreds of thousands of distinct CDR3 sequences, and 8.5% to 9% are seen once. The ten most abundant clones make up about 20% of the sample.

The meaning of the sample's treatment or condition label: live attenuated yellow fever vaccine strain. At each blood-draw timepoint, two biological replicates of bulk PBMCs were obtained. PBMCs were isolated from peripheral blood using a standard Ficoll-Paque protocol. RNA was extracted with TriZol from bulk PBMCs, CD4 and CD8 fractions, and dextramer-positive and dextramer-negative fractions. This record belongs to a study of T cells after yellow fever vaccination (dated by TCRdb to between 2019 and 2020). Study-wide context: Libraries from fractions with low cell numbers were prepared with the SMART-Seq v4 Ultra Low Input RNA kit. To track T-cell clones before and after primary and booster YFV17D yellow fever vaccination, bulk TCR alpha and beta repertoires were sequenced longitudinally. Blood was drawn at multiple timepoints before and after primary and secondary immunization, with bulk PBMC replicates and cell subsets isolated. The cohort comprised two healthy male donors, one aged 18 to 29 and one aged 30 to 40 years. Results and caveats for the whole study, not just this receptor: After the booster, most clones that had expanded after primary vaccination were detected again (around 96% of CD4 and roughly nine tenths of CD8), suggesting broad maintenance of memory. Only a couple of donors were included in the study, so the extent to which the findings can be generalized is limited. A small fraction of clonotypes appeared in both the CD4 and CD8 compartments, likely as a result of convergent recombination. The secondary T-cell response was weaker than the primary response but faster, peaking on day 5 instead of day 15. FACS-sorted repertoires could contain abundant contaminating clonotypes from the bulk population, so computational filtering was required.

Trimming at the junction amounts to 6 bases on V and 2 bases on J, and the germline ends lie 8 bases apart. Its CDR3 holds 14 amino acids, cysteine through phenylalanine. The read is trimmed to its CDR3 DNA, 42 bases read in frame from base 1. The receptor comes from a man between 18 and 35 years old who received the YFV17D yellow fever vaccine. The specimen was PBMCs, collected on the day of the first yellow fever vaccination. The chain employs TRBV12-3 or TRBV12-4 and TRBJ2-6; the D gene remains uncertain. The CDR3 amino acid sequence is: CASSSEPGANVLTF. The DNA reads TGTGCCAGCAGCTCAGAGCCTGGGGCCAACGTCCTGACTTTC.